The 25 T cell receptor beta chains given below trace back to one sample, sequenced in a study of blood T cell repertoires in COVID-19. Clones were sequenced by immunoSEQ multiplex PCR, and TCRdb holds only the in-frame ones, with some missing. This repertoire shows some 220,000 clones, almost 85% found once; its top ten account for more than 2%. What was sequenced was peripheral blood. The receptors were gathered from a woman in her 70s with COVID-19, enrolled during active disease.

The rearrangement uses TRBV24-1 and TRBJ2-1, with D maybe TRBD2 (6 bases). V was cut by 4 bases and J by 16 bases, with 16 bases left in between. Per the germline V gene, CDR1 is KGHDR and CDR2 is SFDVKD. The CDR3 has 12 amino acids. In DNA, the CDR3 is TGTGCCACCAGTGACCCCACTAGCCCCTACTTCTTC. Protein sequence: CATSDPTSPYFF.

This clone was counted a few times. J is TRBJ2-2 and V is TRBV3-1 (or the pseudogene TRBV3-2), with 7 bases aligning to TRBD2. Looked up from germline, CDR1 is LGHDT and CDR2 is YNNKEL (reference sequence). CDR3 length equals 19 residues. J lost 2 bases, V lost 1 base, and 13 bases had no gene match. CDR3 in amino acids: CASSQGFAGRAGNTGELFF. CDR3 DNA sequence: TGTGCCAGCAGCCAAGGTTTCGCAGGGAGGGCGGGAAACACCGGGGAGCTGTTTTTT.

This rearrangement joins TRBV30 to TRBJ2-7; D is unresolved. The V gene lost 4 bases and the J gene lost 0 bases, with 10 bases spanning the gap. Germline V gene data show CDR1 as GTSNPN and CDR2 as SVGIG (reference sequence). The CDR3 has 13 residues. This chain's CDR3 is CAWIKLSSYEQYF. The CDR3 DNA follows: TGTGCCTGGATAAAGCTGAGCTCCTACGAGCAGTACTTC.

The rearrangement links TRBV2 to TRBJ2-7, with D hard to call. The CDR3 length is 14 residues. Looked up from germline, CDR1 is SNHLY and CDR2 is FYNNEI. V shed 7 bases and J shed 0 bases, with 13 bases lying between them. The CDR3 DNA reads TGTGCCAGCACCCAAGAGAATTTCTCCTACGAGCAGTACTTC. It codes for CASTQENFSYEQYF.

The chain is built from TRBV7-2 and TRBJ2-5; 8 bases line up with TRBD1. The V segment lost 1 base and the J segment 5 bases; nucleotides outside the gene matches: 3. CDR1 is SGHTA and CDR2 is FQGNSA in the germline V gene. This CDR3 region has 14 residues. The CDR3 protein is CASSLGQGLETQYF. The CDR3 DNA is TGTGCCAGCAGCTTAGGACAGGGGCTGGAGACCCAGTACTTC.

The V and J genes are TRBV6-5 and TRBJ1-1, with 7 bases aligning to TRBD1. With 2 bases clipped from V and 3 bases from J, the junction kept 3 bases outside the gene matches. Germline CDR1 reads MNHEY; CDR2 reads SVGAGI. The CDR3 is 14 amino acids. The CDR3 sequence is CASSYETGHTEAFF. The CDR3 region has the DNA TGTGCCAGCAGTTACGAGACAGGGCACACTGAAGCTTTCTTT.

The chain carries TRBV18 and TRBJ2-6, with a weak D call TRBD1 (5 bases). CDR3 length equals 15 residues. Trimming shortened V by 3 bases and J by 1 base, and 7 bases separated the two germline ends. Germline assignment: CDR1 KGHSH and CDR2 LQKENI. The CDR3 protein is CASSPQGSGANVLTF. The DNA of the CDR3 is TGTGCCAGCTCACCTCAGGGTTCTGGGGCCAACGTCCTGACTTTC.

This chain joins TRBV9 and TRBJ2-2; 9 bases map to TRBD1. CDR3 length equals 16 residues. V gave up 4 bases and J gave up 6 bases; unmatched junction bases: 10. CDR1 and CDR2 (germline): SGDLS, YYNGEE. CDR3 residues: CASSSPGTGWPGELFF. The DNA for the CDR3 is TGTGCCAGCAGCTCCCCCGGGACAGGGTGGCCCGGGGAGCTGTTTTTT.

This rearrangement joins TRBV7-2 to TRBJ2-5; 8 positions match TRBD2. V was clipped by 1 base and J by 5 bases; unmatched bases: 6. In germline, CDR1 is SGHTA, CDR2 FQGNSA. The CDR3 runs 15 residues. As DNA, the CDR3 is TGTGCCAGCAGCTTAGACGGCGGGGGGCACGAGACCCAGTACTTC. Translating gives CASSLDGGGHETQYF.

The chain recombines TRBV4-2 with TRBJ2-3; 7 nucleotides agree with TRBD2. V trimming: 4 bases; J trimming: 0 bases; junction bases outside the gene matches: 4. The germline CDR1 and CDR2 sequences are LGHNA and YNFKEQ. The CDR3 is made up of 15 amino acids. The CDR3 here is CASSPFSGSTDTQYF. Written as DNA, the CDR3 is TGTGCCAGCAGCCCCTTTAGCGGGAGCACAGATACGCAGTATTTT.

The chain employs TRBV5-1 and TRBJ1-1; tentatively, D is TRBD1 (5 bases). CDR1 and CDR2 from the germline V gene are SGHRS and YFSETQ. The CDR3 is 14 residues long. V lost 4 bases and J lost 3, with 13 bases in between. The CDR3: CASSAGTRDTEAFF. CDR3 sequence (DNA): TGCGCCAGCAGCGCGGGGACTCGGGACACTGAAGCTTTCTTT.

This chain uses TRBV10-3 with TRBJ1-6; D unclear. CDR1 and CDR2 from the germline V gene are ENHRY and SYGVKD. The CDR3 loop spans 15 amino acids. Trimming took off 4 bases at V and 5 bases at J, with 12 bases between the two ends. For the CDR3, the DNA is TGTGCCATCAGTGGACTAGAAGGGAATAATTCACCCCTCCACTTT. Translated, it gives CAISGLEGNNSPLHF.

This clone appeared a single time. This rearrangement joins TRBV11-3 to TRBJ2-5; D uncertain. V gave up 1 base and J gave up 3 bases, with 9 bases separating them. Germline V lookup: CDR1 SGHNT, CDR2 YENEEA. There are 14 residues in the CDR3. The CDR3 is CASSLAPSEETQYF. CDR3 DNA: TGTGCCAGCAGCTTAGCCCCATCAGAAGAGACCCAGTACTTC.

This chain uses TRBV2 with TRBJ1-2; D not certain. CDR3 length equals 16 residues. Between the trimmed V and J ends, which lost 2 bases and 7 bases, there was a span of 20 bases. The V gene's germline CDR1 is SNHLY and CDR2 FYNNEI. CDR3 DNA sequence: TGTGCCAGCAGTGAATCGGGGAAAGGGTATGCTGGTGGCTACACCTTC. The encoded protein is CASSESGKGYAGGYTF.

The rearrangement links TRBV27 to TRBJ2-1, with 10 bases matching TRBD2. CDR3 length: 16 residues. In germline, CDR1 is MNHEY, CDR2 SMNVEV (reference sequence). Germline trimming cut 2 bases from V and 9 bases from J; bases unmatched to any gene: 10. The CDR3 sequence: CASSLSPSGRVPEQFF. DNA of the CDR3: TGTGCCAGCAGTTTAAGTCCTAGCGGGAGAGTTCCTGAGCAGTTCTTC.

As concerns this clone: At one of its ends the junction is not consistent with the germline gene, which may arise from a read error. The rearrangement uses TRBV4-3 and TRBJ1-4; D gene ambiguous. This CDR3 comprises 13 residues. Looked up from germline, CDR1 is LGHNA and CDR2 is YSLEER. The CDR3 DNA follows: TGCGCCAGCAGCCAAGATATTAACAGCCGTCTAACCTTT. It codes for CASSQDINSRLTF.

The chain couples TRBV7-2 to TRBJ2-5; the match to TRBD2 covers 7 bases. CDR3 size: 13 residues. Germline assignment: CDR1 SGHTA and CDR2 FQGNSA. The CDR3 DNA reads as TGTGCGATAGGGAGGGCCCCCCAAGAGACCCAGTACTTC. Translating it yields CAIGRAPQETQYF.

V gene TRBV5-8 combines with J gene TRBJ2-7; D gene ambiguous. CDR1 SGHTS and CDR2 YDEGEE come from the germline V gene. V was clipped by 4 bases and J by 4 bases, with 9 bases between them. This CDR3 has 12 residues. The CDR3 protein is CASSGTVYEQYF. The CDR3 coding sequence is TGTGCCAGCAGCGGTACAGTTTACGAGCAGTACTTC.

The rearrangement joins TRBV6-1 to TRBJ1-2; weak D call: TRBD1 (6 bases). From germline, CDR1 is MNHNS and CDR2 SASEGT. This CDR3 is 15 amino acids long. V dropped 0 bases and J dropped 4 bases, with 12 bases sitting between them. CDR3: CASSEADRSPYGYTF. In DNA form, the CDR3 reads TGTGCCAGCAGTGAAGCGGACAGATCCCCCTATGGCTACACCTTC.

The rearrangement uses TRBV5-4 and TRBJ2-3, with 8 bases identical to TRBD1. This CDR3 is 14 amino acids long. Trimming took 0 bases from V and 4 from J; bases not matched to a gene: 1. CDR1 and CDR2 from the germline V gene are SGHNT and YYREEE (reference sequence). The CDR3, as DNA: TGTGCCAGCAGCTTGGCAGGGGGCGCAGATACGCAGTATTTT. Protein sequence: CASSLAGGADTQYF.

V is TRBV11-3 and J is TRBJ2-1, with TRBD2 matching 13 bases. Per the germline V gene, CDR1 is SGHNT and CDR2 is YENEEA. With 2 bases clipped from V and 9 bases from J, the junction kept 7 bases outside the gene matches. CDR3 length: 16 residues. The CDR3 sequence is CASSLTGTSGTGEQFF. The CDR3 bases are TGTGCCAGCAGCTTAACGGGGACTAGCGGGACGGGTGAGCAGTTCTTC.

The rearrangement uses TRBV7-2 and TRBJ1-1; 7 nucleotides line up with TRBD1. The trim removed 4 bases at V and 6 bases at J, leaving 8 bases unmatched. The CDR3 covers 14 residues. The germline gives CDR1 SGHTA, CDR2 FQGNSA. The chain's CDR3 is CASSYRGYRAEAFF. In DNA form, the CDR3 reads TGTGCCAGCAGCTACAGGGGTTACAGGGCTGAAGCTTTCTTT.

The rearrangement joins TRBV7-2 to TRBJ1-5, with D possibly TRBD1 on 5 matching bases. Looked up from germline, CDR1 is SGHTA and CDR2 is FQGNSA. The CDR3 is 16 amino acids. V was clipped by 0 bases and J by 3 bases, with 12 bases between them. CDR3: CASSLALGADNQPQHF. The CDR3 DNA sequence: TGTGCCAGCAGCTTAGCGTTAGGGGCTGACAATCAGCCCCAGCATTTT.

The chain recombines TRBV6-5 with TRBJ1-1; TRBD1 is a possible D gene (5 bases). This CDR3 is built from 13 residues. The V gene's germline CDR1 is MNHEY and CDR2 SVGAGI. V lost 8 bases and J 1 base, leaving 11 bases between the germline ends. The CDR3 region has the DNA TGTGCCAGCGGCGGGGCAGCGAACACTGAAGCTTTCTTT. This encodes CASGGAANTEAFF.

J is TRBJ1-4 and V is TRBV15; D might be TRBD1 (5 bases). Germline CDR1 LNHNV, CDR2 YYDKDF (reference sequence). CDR3 size: 15 residues. Deletions cut 0 bases from V and 3 bases from J, with 8 bases between. CDR3 protein: CATSRDPGANEKLFF. Written as DNA, the CDR3 is TGTGCCACCAGCAGAGATCCGGGGGCTAATGAAAAACTGTTTTTT.